Shown below are 32 T cell receptor beta chains from a single sample sequenced in a study of patients and donors after allogeneic stem cell transplantation. One entry per CDR3 protein results from TCRdb running MiXCR on the RT-PCR reads. Here the sample spans hundreds of thousands of distinct CDR3 sequences, about 14% being singletons. The sequenced sample was blood, either unsorted or a sorted T cell fraction (not recorded which). These receptor sequences come from a human donor who was either an allogeneic HSCT recipient or a stem cell or donor lymphocyte infusion donor (not recorded which). It is not recorded whose cells these are; they may come from a transplant donor.

This clonotype came up many times. The chain joins TRBV24-1 to TRBJ2-1; the match to TRBD1 covers 9 bases. Germline V gene sequence: CDR1 KGHDR, CDR2 SFDVKD. The V and J ends lost 8 bases and 0 bases, in that order; junction bases with no gene match: 7. The CDR3 has 16 amino acids. CDR3 sequence (DNA): TGTGCCACCAACGACGGGACAGGGAACTCCTACAATGAGCAGTTCTTC. Its translation is CATNDGTGNSYNEQFF.

Many counts were recorded for this clonotype. The V gene is TRBV7-2, the J gene TRBJ2-1, with D perhaps matching TRBD1 (7 bases). The CDR3 runs 16 residues. Trimming stripped 5 bases from V and 2 bases from J, with 16 bases between. The germline V gene has CDR1 SGHTA and CDR2 FQGNSA. Here the CDR3 reads CASSLLGGQTYNEQFF. In DNA form, the CDR3 reads TGTGCCAGCAGCCTCCTGGGGGGACAGACCTACAATGAGCAGTTCTTC.

This CDR3 is CASSSGLANTGELFF. CDR3 nucleotides: TGTGCCAGCAGCTCAGGACTCGCGAACACCGGGGAGCTGTTTTTT. This sequence joins TRBV6-1 and TRBJ2-2; possibly TRBD2 for D (5 bases). The V end was cut by 6 bases, the J end by 0 bases, with 11 bases between. This CDR3 has 15 amino acids. Germline loops: CDR1 MNHNS, CDR2 SASEGT.

There are many counts of this clonotype. The chain recombines TRBV10-3 with TRBJ1-1, with a possible D match to TRBD1 (6 bases). The CDR3 extends over 14 amino acids. Trimming cost V 9 bases and J 1 base, with 15 bases left between them. In germline, CDR1 is ENHRY, CDR2 SYGVKD. CDR3 nucleotides: TGTGCCATTACGAACAGGGATGGGAACACTGAAGCTTTCTTT. It encodes CAITNRDGNTEAFF.

This clonotype has at least ten counts. V and J are TRBV24-1 and TRBJ1-1; D unclear. The CDR3 runs to 10 residues. CDR1 is KGHDR, CDR2 SFDVKD, per germline. V was clipped by 9 bases and J by 0 bases, with 1 base between them. CDR3 DNA sequence: TGTGCCACCTTGAACACTGAAGCTTTCTTT. This codes for CATLNTEAFF.

This clonotype was seen at least ten times. V is TRBV19 and J is TRBJ1-1; TRBD1 matches at 7 bases. Trimming removed 4 bases from V and 0 bases from J; junction bases left unmatched: 8. This CDR3 is 16 amino acids long. CDR1 and CDR2 from the germline V gene are LNHDA and SQIVND (reference sequence). CDR3 nucleotides: TGTGCCAGTAGTACTCGACAGGGAGCCATGAACACTGAAGCTTTCTTT. Encoded protein: CASSTRQGAMNTEAFF. Full variable domain (missing parts from reference TRBV19 and TRBJ1-1): DGGITQSPKYLFRKEGQNVTLSCEQNLNHDAMYWYRQDPGQGLRLIYYSQIVNDFQKGDIAEGYSVSREKKESFPLTVTSAQKNPTAFYLCASSTRQGAMNTEAFFGQGTRLTVV.

The gene calls are TRBV9 and TRBJ2-1; tentatively, D is TRBD2 (5 bases). This CDR3 has 15 amino acids. Germline loops: CDR1 SGDLS, CDR2 YYNGEE. Trimming pared 9 bases from V and 0 bases from J, leaving 16 bases between. The DNA of the CDR3 is TGTGCCACCTCAGCCCTAAGCGGCTCCTACAATGAGCAGTTCTTC. Its protein product is CATSALSGSYNEQFF.

V and J are TRBV5-1 and TRBJ2-5; tentatively, D is TRBD1 or TRBD2 (6 bases each). The CDR3 is made up of 15 amino acids. Germline V gene lookup returns CDR1 SGHRS and CDR2 YFSETQ. V was pared by 2 bases and J by 5 bases, with 16 bases between. For the CDR3, the DNA is TGCGCCAGCAGCTTCGGGACTCGAGGGGGGGAGACCCAGTACTTC. Protein sequence: CASSFGTRGGETQYF. The variable domain in full, completed from reference TRBV5-1 and TRBJ2-5, reads KAGVTQTPRYLIKTRGQQVTLSCSPISGHRSVSWYQQTPGQGLQFLFEYFSETQRNKGNFPGRFSGRQFSNSRSEMNVSTLELGDSALYLCASSFGTRGGETQYFGPGTRLLVL.

The chain links TRBV7-3 to TRBJ1-1, with D maybe TRBD1 (5 bases). V shed 5 bases and J shed 4 bases, with 11 bases lying between them. The CDR3 has 13 residues. CDR1 and CDR2 (germline): SGHTA, FQGTGA. Written as DNA, the CDR3 is TGTGCCAGCAGCCTGAGACAGAGCACTGAAGCTTTCTTT. Protein product: CASSLRQSTEAFF.

Sample share makes this clonotype medium-sized (0.01 to 0.1%). The V gene is TRBV5-1, the J gene TRBJ2-2, with D perhaps matching TRBD2 (5 bases). Trimming left V 7 bases short and J 8 bases short, with 21 bases between. Looked up from germline, CDR1 is SGHRS and CDR2 is YFSETQ. The CDR3 consists of 15 residues. The CDR3 DNA reads as TGCGCCAGCTTCGAGGACTCCCTAATGAAGGGGGAGCTGTTTTTT. Translation: CASFEDSLMKGELFF.

This rearrangement joins TRBV7-6 to TRBJ2-5; TRBD1 aligns across 8 bases. This CDR3 has 15 amino acids. CDR1 and CDR2 from the germline V gene are SGHVS and FNYEAQ. V shed 2 bases and J 3 bases; nucleotides not matched to a gene: 5. Here the CDR3 reads CASSLRAGGEETQYF. In nucleotides, the CDR3 is TGTGCCAGCAGCTTAAGGGCAGGGGGCGAAGAGACCCAGTACTTC.

This chain uses TRBV7-3 with TRBJ1-1; 8 bases line up with TRBD1. The germline gives CDR1 SGHTA, CDR2 FQGTGA. V was clipped by 7 bases and J by 4 bases; unmatched bases: 8. This CDR3 region has 14 residues. The CDR3 bases are TGTGCCAGCAACCGCGGACAGGGAGCCACTGAAGCTTTCTTT. Protein sequence: CASNRGQGATEAFF. Complete variable domain (other parts from reference TRBV7-3 and TRBJ1-1): GAGVSQTPSNKVTEKGKYVELRCDPISGHTALYWYRQSLGQGPEFLIYFQGTGAADDSGLPNDRFFAVRPEGSVSTLKIQRTERGDSAVYLCASNRGQGATEAFFGQGTRLTVV.

This rearrangement joins TRBV5-1 to TRBJ1-4; D may be TRBD1 (6 bases). Between the trimmed V and J ends, which lost 4 bases and 4 bases, there was a span of 14 bases. Germline V gene sequence: CDR1 SGHRS, CDR2 YFSETQ. The CDR3 sequence is 15 residues long. In nucleotides, the CDR3 is TGCGCCAGCAGCGGCGTGACAGGTTATAATGAAAAACTGTTTTTT. This translates into CASSGVTGYNEKLFF.

This clonotype was counted ten times or more. The J gene is TRBJ1-2, the V gene TRBV19; 9 bases fit TRBD1. With 7 bases clipped from V and 7 bases from J, the junction kept 7 bases outside the gene matches. This CDR3 is 13 amino acids long. From germline, CDR1 is LNHDA and CDR2 SQIVND (reference sequence). The CDR3 region has the DNA TGTGCCAGTATCCAACAGGGGGCTTTTGGCTACACCTTC. This codes for CASIQQGAFGYTF. Full variable domain (missing parts from reference TRBV19 and TRBJ1-2): DGGITQSPKYLFRKEGQNVTLSCEQNLNHDAMYWYRQDPGQGLRLIYYSQIVNDFQKGDIAEGYSVSREKKESFPLTVTSAQKNPTAFYLCASIQQGAFGYTFGSGTRLTVV.

The chain combines TRBV20-1 with TRBJ1-2; D call uncertain. Per the germline V gene, CDR1 is DFQATT and CDR2 is SNEGSKA (reference sequence). The length of the CDR3 is 10 residues. The germline V and J ends were trimmed by 0 bases and 9 bases, with 5 bases remaining between them. DNA of the CDR3: TGCAGTGCTAGAGAGGGAAGCTACACCTTC. Protein product: CSAREGSYTF.

This chain links TRBV20-1 with TRBJ2-7; no reliable D call. The CDR3 is 13 residues long. Germline assignment: CDR1 DFQATT and CDR2 SNEGSKA (reference sequence). Trimming left V 4 bases short and J 2 bases short, with 12 bases between. The CDR3 nucleotides are TGCAGTGCTACAACGCTTCCAACCTACGAGCAGTACTTC. It specifies CSATTLPTYEQYF.

This clonotype was seen only a few times. V usage is TRBV19 and J usage is TRBJ2-3; a possible D gene is TRBD2 (5 bases). The CDR3 extends over 16 amino acids. Germline V gene lookup returns CDR1 LNHDA and CDR2 SQIVND (reference sequence). Trimming took 3 bases from V and 4 from J, leaving 17 bases between them. The CDR3: CASSIRSPGRADTQYF. The CDR3, as DNA: TGTGCCAGTAGTATCCGGTCGCCGGGAAGGGCAGATACGCAGTATTTT.

This clonotype was seen only a few times. The J gene is TRBJ1-2, the V gene TRBV5-4; TRBD1 aligns across 8 bases. CDR1 is SGHNT, CDR2 YYREEE, per germline (reference sequence). The V segment lost 4 bases and the J segment 4 bases; nucleotides outside the gene matches: 6. This CDR3 spans 14 amino acids. The CDR3 nucleotides are TGTGCCAGCAGCACCCGGACAGGGAGCTATGGCTACACCTTC. It codes for CASSTRTGSYGYTF.

At least ten counts were recorded for this clonotype. The chain links TRBV3-1 to TRBJ2-7; the D gene could be TRBD1 or TRBD2 (5 bases each). V was pared by 1 base and J by 3 bases, with 13 bases between. This CDR3 comprises 15 residues. Germline assignment: CDR1 LGHDT and CDR2 YNNKEL (reference sequence). CDR3 protein: CASSQGGDPIYEQYF. Written as DNA, the CDR3 is TGTGCCAGCAGCCAAGGAGGGGACCCTATCTACGAGCAGTACTTC.

V is TRBV3-1 and J is TRBJ2-3, with TRBD2 matching over 7 bases. CDR1 LGHDT and CDR2 YNNKEL come from the germline V gene (reference sequence). Trimming cost V 4 bases and J 4 bases; bases outside gene matches: 5. There are 14 residues in the CDR3. Here the CDR3 reads CASSPSGGPDTQYF. The CDR3 bases are TGTGCCAGCAGCCCCTCGGGGGGTCCAGATACGCAGTATTTT.

Many counts were recorded for this clonotype. The V call is TRBV29-1, the J call TRBJ2-7; 11 nucleotides align to TRBD1. Germline-derived CDR1 and CDR2 are SQVTM and ANQGSEA. The CDR3 covers 13 residues. The V gene end was trimmed by 7 bases and the J gene end by 4 bases; junction bases not matched to a gene: 6. CDR3 in DNA: TGCAGCGCGACGGACAGGGGGCCGTACGAGCAGTACTTC. Its protein product is CSATDRGPYEQYF.

The chain couples TRBV20-1 to TRBJ2-3; D perhaps matches TRBD2 (5 bases). The CDR3 has 13 residues. Germline CDR1 DFQATT, CDR2 SNEGSKA (reference sequence). The ends were cut back, 0 bases at V and 5 bases at J, with 9 bases in the middle. The CDR3 loop reads CSAREPRGDTQYF. CDR3 coding DNA: TGCAGTGCTAGAGAGCCCCGGGGAGATACGCAGTATTTT.

A word on this clonotype: This could be a read error, since a much larger clone is one nucleotide away. This chain joins TRBV5-5 and TRBJ2-3; D unresolved. CDR1 SGHKS and CDR2 YYEKEE come from the germline V gene (reference sequence). V was pared by 3 bases and J by 4 bases, with 6 bases between. The CDR3 sequence is 12 residues long. CDR3 sequence (DNA): TGTGCCAGCAGCTGGAGCGCAGATACGCAGTATTTT. Its translation is CASSWSADTQYF.

This clonotype came up a few times. The CDR3 DNA reads TGTGCCACCAGCAGACCAGGGAATTCACCCCTCCACTTT. This gives the protein CATSRPGNSPLHF. The chain is built from TRBV15 and TRBJ1-6; maybe TRBD1 (5 bases). In germline, CDR1 is LNHNV, CDR2 YYDKDF (reference sequence). V was pared by 2 bases and J by 7 bases, with 6 bases between. The CDR3 is 13 amino acids.

The table lists this clonotype with a few counts. This chain uses TRBV6-2 or TRBV6-3 with TRBJ2-7; no firm D call. The CDR3 is made up of 14 amino acids. Trimming stripped 2 bases from V and 0 bases from J, with 8 bases between. Germline CDR1 and CDR2: MNHEY and SVGEGT. The CDR3 loop is CASSYGEFSYEQYF. The CDR3 nucleotides are TGTGCCAGCAGTTACGGCGAATTCTCCTACGAGCAGTACTTC.

The chain combines TRBV19 with TRBJ2-7; D not certain. CDR1 is LNHDA, CDR2 SQIVND, per germline (reference sequence). The V end lost 1 base, the J end lost 3 bases, and 13 bases lay between the germline ends. The CDR3 is made up of 15 amino acids. CDR3 loop: CASSIVNRKYYEQYF. In nucleotides, the CDR3 is TGTGCCAGTAGTATAGTTAACCGCAAGTACTACGAGCAGTACTTC.

This clonotype was recorded a few times. This chain joins TRBV9 and TRBJ1-2; D gene uncertain. There are 13 residues in the CDR3. V was cut by 0 bases and J by 5 bases, with 8 bases left in between. Looked up from germline, CDR1 is SGDLS and CDR2 is YYNGEE. DNA of the CDR3: TGTGCCAGCAGCGTAGACCCGAAGTATGGCTACACCTTC. Translated: CASSVDPKYGYTF.

This clonotype was counted at least ten times. The rearrangement uses TRBV7-3 and TRBJ2-1, with TRBD2 matching over 13 bases. Germline CDR1 reads SGHTA; CDR2 reads FQGTGA. Losses at the gene ends were 3 bases for V and 5 bases for J; bases not matched to a gene: 4. The CDR3 spans 16 residues. The CDR3 loop is CASSFRTSGRDNEQFF. The CDR3 bases are TGTGCCAGCAGCTTCCGGACTAGCGGGAGAGACAATGAGCAGTTCTTC.

This clonotype has a count of ten or more. The chain is built from TRBV4-1 and TRBJ1-3; D ambiguous. Germline loops: CDR1 MGHRA, CDR2 YSYEKL. The length of the CDR3 is 14 residues. V lost 4 bases and J 2 bases, leaving 9 bases between the germline ends. This chain's CDR3 is CASSPWAAGNTIYF. The CDR3 DNA reads as TGCGCCAGCAGCCCCTGGGCAGCTGGAAACACCATATATTTT.

The chain employs TRBV5-6 and TRBJ2-7; TRBD2 is a possible D gene (6 bases). CDR3 length: 14 residues. The V end was cut by 0 bases, the J end by 3 bases, with 10 bases between. Germline CDR1 SGHDT, CDR2 YYEEEE. The chain's CDR3 is CASSLGGDFYEQYF. CDR3 bases: TGTGCCAGCAGCTTGGGCGGGGATTTCTACGAGCAGTACTTC.

The V and J genes are TRBV14 and TRBJ1-1, with a weak D call TRBD1 (6 bases). The CDR3 contains 15 residues. Deletions cut 3 bases from V and 4 bases from J, with 15 bases between. Germline lookup yields CDR1 SGHDN and CDR2 FVKESK. The CDR3 DNA sequence: TGTGCCAGCAGCCATCGAGGGGGGGTTGGCACTGAAGCTTTCTTT. It encodes CASSHRGGVGTEAFF.

V usage is TRBV5-6 and J usage is TRBJ1-2; no reliable D call. Per germline, CDR1 SGHDT and CDR2 YYEEEE. The CDR3 is 15 residues long. V was shortened by 1 base and J by 0 bases, with 10 bases between the two germline ends. The CDR3 loop reads CASSLSPLANYGYTF. In nucleotides, the CDR3 is TGTGCCAGCAGCTTGAGTCCGTTAGCTAACTATGGCTACACCTTC.